The rows below give T cell receptor beta chains drawn from one sample of a study of T cells of healthy individuals. Via MiXCR, TCRdb re-called the 5' RACE reads, giving one row per CDR3 protein. Of under 70,000 distinct CDR3 sequences in the sample, about 14% were seen once. The receptors derive from a human donor in good health. Both conserved end residues are part of each CDR3. Fields, in order: CDR3 DNA, CDR3 protein, D gene, V gene, J gene, clone size. A D gene is named only where the DNA matches it firmly. Not every row has a clone size; where given, it reads once, few, many or a size class.

CDR3 DNA: TGCGCCAGCAGCCAAGAGGACAGATCATATAACTATGGCTACACCTTC; CDR3 protein: CASSQEDRSYNYGYTF; D gene: NA; V gene: TRBV4-3; J gene: TRBJ1-2; clone size: many
CDR3 DNA: TGCGCCAGCAGCTACTCTGGGCGGGAGAAGGACGAGCAGTACTTC; CDR3 protein: CASSYSGREKDEQYF; D gene: TRBD2; V gene: TRBV5-1; J gene: TRBJ2-7; clone size: few
CDR3 DNA: TGTGCCAGCGCTCACAGGGGAGAGACCCAGTACTTC; CDR3 protein: CASAHRGETQYF; D gene: TRBD1; V gene: TRBV13; J gene: TRBJ2-5; clone size: many
CDR3 DNA: TGCAGTGCTAGATGGACAGGGTGGACTTTCTTT; CDR3 protein: CSARWTGWTFF; D gene: TRBD1; V gene: TRBV20-1; J gene: TRBJ1-1; clone size: NA
CDR3 DNA: TGTGCCATGAGGACAGATCCCTACAATGAGCAGTTCTTC; CDR3 protein: CAMRTDPYNEQFF; D gene: NA; V gene: TRBV10-3; J gene: TRBJ2-1; clone size: many
CDR3 DNA: TGTGCCAGCAGCGGGGGACTAGCGAGGGGTTTTACAGATACGCAGTATTTT; CDR3 protein: CASSGGLARGFTDTQYF; D gene: TRBD2; V gene: TRBV5-6; J gene: TRBJ2-3; clone size: few
CDR3 DNA: TGTGCCAGCAGCTCAAGCGCAGGCAGGGGAAACACTGAAGCTTTCTTT; CDR3 protein: CASSSSAGRGNTEAFF; D gene: NA; V gene: TRBV7-9; J gene: TRBJ1-1; clone size: few
CDR3 DNA: TGTGCCAGCAGTGACAGGGGATTTCAGCCCCAGCATTTT; CDR3 protein: CASSDRGFQPQHF; D gene: NA; V gene: TRBV2; J gene: TRBJ1-5; clone size: NA
CDR3 DNA: TGCAGCGTTGGGACAGGGAAAGGAGAGACCCAGTACTTC; CDR3 protein: CSVGTGKGETQYF; D gene: TRBD1; V gene: TRBV29-1; J gene: TRBJ2-5; clone size: many
CDR3 DNA: TGTGCCAGCAGCTTAGCCGGGGTCTTGAATGAGCAGTTCTTC; CDR3 protein: CASSLAGVLNEQFF; D gene: NA; V gene: TRBV11-2; J gene: TRBJ2-1; clone size: many
CDR3 DNA: TGTGCCATCAGCAGGGACTCCTACGAGCAGTACTTC; CDR3 protein: CAISRDSYEQYF; D gene: NA; V gene: TRBV10-3; J gene: TRBJ2-7; clone size: NA
CDR3 DNA: TGTGCCAGCAGCTCCACAGGGGGGGGGGAGCTGTTTTTT; CDR3 protein: CASSSTGGGELFF; D gene: TRBD1; V gene: TRBV7-8; J gene: TRBJ2-2; clone size: few
CDR3 DNA: TGTGCCAGCAGCCAAGACGTCCTGCAGCCCCAGCATTTT; CDR3 protein: CASSQDVLQPQHF; D gene: NA; V gene: TRBV3-1; J gene: TRBJ1-5; clone size: few
CDR3 DNA: TGTGCCACCTTCTCGGAGTACACCGGGGAGCTGTTTTTT; CDR3 protein: CATFSEYTGELFF; D gene: NA; V gene: TRBV24-1; J gene: TRBJ2-2; clone size: few
CDR3 DNA: TGCGCCAGCAGCCAGGCTGGACAGGGAAGCTCCTATAATTCACCCCTCCACTTT; CDR3 protein: CASSQAGQGSSYNSPLHF; D gene: TRBD1; V gene: TRBV4-1; J gene: TRBJ1-6; clone size: many
CDR3 DNA: TGTGCCAGCAGTGAAGCGATGGGCAATGAGCAGTTCTTC; CDR3 protein: CASSEAMGNEQFF; D gene: NA; V gene: TRBV6-1; J gene: TRBJ2-1; clone size: NA
CDR3 DNA: TGTGCCAGCAGCGTGAACCAGGGGGGGGATCAGCCCCAGCATTTT; CDR3 protein: CASSVNQGGDQPQHF; D gene: TRBD1; V gene: TRBV7-9; J gene: TRBJ1-5; clone size: many
CDR3 DNA: TGTGCCAGCAGTGAGAACATCGCTAGCAATCAGCCCCAGCATTTT; CDR3 protein: CASSENIASNQPQHF; D gene: NA; V gene: TRBV2; J gene: TRBJ1-5; clone size: NA
CDR3 DNA: TGTGCCAGCAGCTTACGACTTGACTACTACAATGAGCAGTTCTTC; CDR3 protein: CASSLRLDYYNEQFF; D gene: NA; V gene: TRBV7-8; J gene: TRBJ2-1; clone size: NA
CDR3 DNA: TGTGCCAGCAGTTACCGCCAGGGAGGCGATGGCTACACCTTC; CDR3 protein: CASSYRQGGDGYTF; D gene: NA; V gene: TRBV6-5; J gene: TRBJ1-2; clone size: few
CDR3 DNA: TGTGCCAGCAGTTATTCCAGCACAGGGTATGAGCAGTTCTTC; CDR3 protein: CASSYSSTGYEQFF; D gene: NA; V gene: TRBV6-5; J gene: TRBJ2-1; clone size: few
CDR3 DNA: TGCGCCAGCAGCTTGACGGAGAATCAGCCCCAGCATTTT; CDR3 protein: CASSLTENQPQHF; D gene: NA; V gene: TRBV5-1; J gene: TRBJ1-5; clone size: many
CDR3 DNA: TGCGCCAGCAGCTTGGCGAGCGGGAGGGAAAATACGCAGTATTTT; CDR3 protein: CASSLASGRENTQYF; D gene: TRBD2; V gene: TRBV5-1; J gene: TRBJ2-3; clone size: few
CDR3 DNA: TGTGCCAGCAGCCGCAGGACAGGGGTGACTGAAGCTTTCTTT; CDR3 protein: CASSRRTGVTEAFF; D gene: TRBD1; V gene: TRBV5-5; J gene: TRBJ1-1; clone size: NA
CDR3 DNA: TGCAGTCCCCGGTCCTATTACAATGAGCAGTTCTTC; CDR3 protein: CSPRSYYNEQFF; D gene: NA; V gene: TRBV20-1; J gene: TRBJ2-1; clone size: many
CDR3 DNA: TGCAGTGTTCGGGCGGAGAGGAGTCGGCAAGAGACCCAGTACTTC; CDR3 protein: CSVRAERSRQETQYF; D gene: NA; V gene: TRBV20-1; J gene: TRBJ2-5; clone size: few
CDR3 DNA: TGTGCCAGCAGTTGGGGTGGCAGGGTGGAACACGAGCAGTACTTC; CDR3 protein: CASSWGGRVEHEQYF; D gene: NA; V gene: TRBV27; J gene: TRBJ2-7; clone size: NA
CDR3 DNA: TGTGCCAGCAGTTTCCGTGAAAAACTGTTTTTT; CDR3 protein: CASSFREKLFF; D gene: NA; V gene: TRBV12-3/TRBV12-4; J gene: TRBJ1-4; clone size: NA
CDR3 DNA: TGCGCCAGCAGCCAAGTCCCCCAGAGAGGGACTAGCGGTACGGCGCAGTACTTC; CDR3 protein: CASSQVPQRGTSGTAQYF; D gene: TRBD2; V gene: TRBV4-3; J gene: TRBJ2-7; clone size: many
CDR3 DNA: TGTGCCAGCTCACCTCCCACGAGGATTCGCACTGAAGCTTTCTTT; CDR3 protein: CASSPPTRIRTEAFF; D gene: NA; V gene: TRBV18; J gene: TRBJ1-1; clone size: many
CDR3 DNA: TGCAGTGCTTTTTCCACAGGCTCTGGGGCCAACGTCCTGACTTTC; CDR3 protein: CSAFSTGSGANVLTF; D gene: NA; V gene: TRBV20-1; J gene: TRBJ2-6; clone size: many
CDR3 DNA: TGTGCCATCAGTGAGATGAAACCAGGGGGCGGGGAGACCCAGTACTTC; CDR3 protein: CAISEMKPGGGETQYF; D gene: TRBD1; V gene: TRBV10-3; J gene: TRBJ2-5; clone size: many
CDR3 DNA: TGCGCCAGCCGCCCTAAGCCCGCTCTCTACAATGAGCAGTTCTTC; CDR3 protein: CASRPKPALYNEQFF; D gene: NA; V gene: TRBV5-1; J gene: TRBJ2-1; clone size: many
CDR3 DNA: TGCAGTGCCGCGGGACAGGGGGCGAACAATGAGCAGTTCTTC; CDR3 protein: CSAAGQGANNEQFF; D gene: TRBD1; V gene: TRBV20-1; J gene: TRBJ2-1; clone size: NA
CDR3 DNA: TGCGCCAGCAGCTACTCCGGGACTAGCGGGGGGGCCCGAGAGACCCAGTACTTC; CDR3 protein: CASSYSGTSGGARETQYF; D gene: TRBD2; V gene: TRBV5-1; J gene: TRBJ2-5; clone size: many
CDR3 DNA: TGCGCCAGCAGTCACCCGAGGCAGAGTTTCACTAGCACAGATACGCAGTATTTT; CDR3 protein: CASSHPRQSFTSTDTQYF; D gene: NA; V gene: TRBV23-1; J gene: TRBJ2-3; clone size: few